A selection of T cell receptor beta chains follows, all from one sample in a study of shared clonotypes between healthy human individuals. The repertoire was sequenced with immunoSEQ multiplex PCR; TCRdb's copy has only in-frame clones and lacks some. The sample consists of 2,500,000 or so clones, roughly 90% of them appearing once. Sequenced sample: naive CD4+ T cells from PBMCs. Receptors were obtained from a young man in good health. Some clones in this sample may be carry-over from other donors' samples. The CDR3 runs from the conserved cysteine through the conserved F or W. A D gene is named only where the DNA matches it firmly. Clone size is not always given. Where it is, it says once, few, many or a class for expanded clones.

TRBD1	TRBV18	NA	15	TRBJ2-3	TGTGCCAGCTCACCCGCGACAGGGGGCGCCGATACGCAGTATTTT	CASSPATGGADTQYF
TRBD2	TRBV2	NA	14	TRBJ2-3	TGTGCCTGCAAAAGCGGGGGAAGGACAGATACGCAGTATTTT	CACKSGGRTDTQYF
NA	TRBV6-6	NA	14	TRBJ1-6	TGTGCCAGCAACCTACAGGGCCAGGGATCACCCCTCCACTTT	CASNLQGQGSPLHF
NA	TRBV6-1	NA	13	TRBJ1-5	TGTGCCAGCAGCCTTAGGGAAAATCAGCCCCAGCATTTT	CASSLRENQPQHF
TRBD1	TRBV5-6	NA	14	TRBJ1-1	TGTGCCAGCAGCTTGGGTGGGACAGGGCGTCGGGCTTTCTTT	CASSLGGTGRRAFF
NA	TRBV7-3	NA	14	TRBJ1-2	TGTGCCAGCAGCTTAGCGACAGCACCCTATGGCTACACCTTC	CASSLATAPYGYTF
NA	TRBV6-1	NA	13	TRBJ1-2	TGTGCCAGCAGGGCGGCGGGCGAAAGAGGCTACACCTTC	CASRAAGERGYTF
NA	TRBV18	once	12	TRBJ2-3	TGTGCCAGCTCACGTCAGACAGATACGCAGTATTTT	CASSRQTDTQYF
NA	TRBV28	NA	18	TRBJ1-4	TGTGCCAGCAGGAGATCCAGGACAGTTCTTGCAACTAATGAAAAACTGTTTTTT	CASRRSRTVLATNEKLFF
TRBD1	TRBV9	NA	14	TRBJ1-2	TGTGCCAGCAGCGTAGGAGGGGGCGCGTTTGGCTACACCTTC	CASSVGGGAFGYTF
TRBD1	TRBV18	NA	15	TRBJ1-1	TGTGCCAGCTCACCCTACAGGGGGGAGAACACTGAAGCTTTCTTT	CASSPYRGENTEAFF
TRBD2	TRBV19	NA	18	TRBJ2-3	TGTGCCAGTAGTATCGGGACTAGCGGGAGGGCCTTTGGAGATACGCAGTATTTT	CASSIGTSGRAFGDTQYF
NA	TRBV30	NA	15	TRBJ2-3	TGTGCCTGGAGTGACATTGCTAGTGGCACAGATACGCAGTATTTT	CAWSDIASGTDTQYF
TRBD1	TRBV5-1	NA	18	TRBJ1-4	TGCGCCAGCAGCTTGGGAGTCAGGGGGCCATCGACTAATGAAAAACTGTTTTTT	CASSLGVRGPSTNEKLFF
TRBD2	TRBV9	NA	18	TRBJ2-5	TGTGCCAGCAGCTCCGGACTAGCGGGAGTGGGGGAACAAGAGACCCAGTACTTC	CASSSGLAGVGEQETQYF
NA	TRBV19	NA	14	TRBJ2-7	TGTGCCAGTAGTATAGCTGGCTTGGCAAACGAGCAGTACTTC	CASSIAGLANEQYF
TRBD1	TRBV2	NA	14	TRBJ2-7	TGTGCCAGCCTCTCGGGACAGGGGGGCTACGAGCAGTACTTC	CASLSGQGGYEQYF
TRBD1	TRBV6-1	NA	17	TRBJ2-7	TGTGCCAGCAGTGAAGCGGGACAGACAACATTTAACTACGAGCAGTACTTC	CASSEAGQTTFNYEQYF
NA	TRBV10-2	NA	14	TRBJ1-1	TGCGCCAGCAGTGAGCAGGGTTCATGGGCTGAAGCTTTCTTT	CASSEQGSWAEAFF
TRBD2	TRBV12-5	NA	14	TRBJ2-1	TGTGCTAGTGGTCCCGGGACTACCAACAATGAGCAGTTCTTC	CASGPGTTNNEQFF
NA	TRBV27	NA	13	TRBJ1-1	TGTGCCAGCAGCGCCACCAGAAGACCTGAAGCTTTCTTT	CASSATRRPEAFF
NA	TRBV5-1	NA	13	TRBJ1-5	TGCGCCAGCAGACTTGAGCCCCATCAGCCCCAGCATTTT	CASRLEPHQPQHF
NA	TRBV2	NA	14	TRBJ1-5	TGTGCCAGCAGACCACAGCGGCGGAATCAGCCCCAGCATTTT	CASRPQRRNQPQHF
TRBD1	TRBV18	NA	15	TRBJ2-7	TGTGCCAGCTCACCACCTGGCGACAGGGAGAGCGAGCAGTACTTC	CASSPPGDRESEQYF
NA	TRBV5-1	NA	12	TRBJ2-5	TGCGCCAGCAGCTTTTCTCAAGAGACCCAGTACTTC	CASSFSQETQYF
NA	TRBV19	NA	18	TRBJ2-1	TGTGCCAGTAGTTCCCAAATATCTGGCTATAGTGGTTTGGATGAGCAGTTCTTC	CASSSQISGYSGLDEQFF
NA	TRBV9	NA	13	TRBJ2-1	TGTGCCAGCAGCCTCGCCTCCGGCAATGAGCAGTTCTTC	CASSLASGNEQFF
NA	TRBV12-2	NA	15	TRBJ1-1	TGTGCAAGTCGCTTAGTCGGGCAGGAGAACACTGAAGCTTTCTTT	CASRLVGQENTEAFF
NA	TRBV21-1	NA	17	TRBJ1-1	TGTGCCAGCAGCAAACGGAGCCGGGGGACAGGGGGCACTGAAGCTTTCTTT	CASSKRSRGTGGTEAFF
NA	TRBV19	once	14	TRBJ2-7	TGTGCCAGTAGGGGGGCAGGGGTCCCCTACGAGCAGTACTTC	CASRGAGVPYEQYF
NA	TRBV6-4	NA	13	TRBJ2-7	TGTGCCGGCGTAAGGGACACTCCCTACGAGCAGTACTTC	CAGVRDTPYEQYF